This T cell receptor (beta chain) is drawn from a study of regulatory T cells in long-lasting Graves disease (dated by TCRdb to about 2021). Background for the entire study: Antithyroid drugs had been taken for less than 3 months by newly diagnosed Graves' disease patients. Persistent Graves' disease patients were compared with newly diagnosed Graves' disease patients by peripheral blood TCR sequencing and RNA sequencing. The study was conducted in China and was registered as a clinical trial. A total of 35 or so samples were covered by TCR sequencing, comprising about 13 persistent and 20 or so newly diagnosed Graves' disease patients. Beyond this particular receptor, the publication reports: Lower TCR Shannon entropy and fewer highly expanded clones were observed in persistent Graves' disease patients than in newly diagnosed patients, which suggested clonal expansion. The authors noted that the small sample size was a limitation that may lower accuracy. The study examined only peripheral blood because the primary lesion, thyroid tissue, could not be accessed. TRBV28, TRBJ1-2 and TRBJ2-5 were preferentially used in persistent disease, while TRBV20-1 and TRBJ2-1 were favored in newly diagnosed disease. Only the TCR beta chain was sequenced and analyzed. More public clonotypes were shared among persistent patients (over 2,500) than among newly diagnosed patients (966).

Turning to this clonotype: The antigen it recognizes is unknown. Per-nucleotide qualities are absent, and no much larger clonotype sits a single base away.

The time point label here, explained by the study, means: newly diagnosed GD, antithyroid drugs for less than 3 months. For both TCR sequencing and RNA sequencing, RNA was extracted from PBMCs in TRIzol. The diagnosis of Graves' disease was made according to American Thyroid Association guidelines. The patients came from an endocrinology department in Xi'an, China. From each patient, approximately 10 milliliters of peripheral blood was collected into an EDTA anticoagulant tube. PBMCs were isolated by Ficoll Paque Plus density gradient separation without further T cell sorting. An Agilent 2100 Bioanalyzer and agarose gel were used to check RNA quality, while a NanoDrop 2000 measured RNA concentration. CDR1 and CDR2, per the germline V gene, are MDHEN and SYDVKM. From cysteine to phenylalanine, the CDR3 is 14 amino acids long. Only CDR3 DNA remains: 42 bases, in frame from the first base. Trimming takes 6 bases off V and 2 bases off J; junction bases not matched to a gene: 5.

Preparation of the library involved multiplex PCR. TCRdb names Illumina HiSeq 4000 as the instrument used. TCR beta libraries were built with iRepertoire HTBI primers and Arm-PCR amplification of CDR3 regions. Gel purification was performed on PCR products prior to sequencing. The study's own analysis went as follows. Across samples, fewer than 70 TRBV and 14 TRBJ segments were identified and used for gene usage analysis of CDR3 amino acid clonotypes. Filtered high-quality paired reads were merged into contigs using COPE and FqMerger. BLAST was used to align contigs to IMGT TRBV, TRBD and TRBJ reference genes, and CDR3 was defined according to IMGT. Any clonotype with a frequency above 0.1% was classified as a highly expanded clone. Shannon entropy was used to measure repertoire diversity, and the Gini coefficient was used to measure V-J evenness. Clonotypes shared by more than one individual were considered public. TCRdb redid the processing of the public reads, applying fastp at Q25 and MiXCR, and retained in-frame beta chains. Merged by CDR3 protein, the rows form single entries marked with the most common genes and DNA. None of the V and J calls come from the authors' own analysis; TCRdb made them. The sample profile shows some 250,000 distinct CDR3 sequences; under 20% of them were found once. The ten largest make up less than 15% of the sample.

These data also featured in a second study, about T cells in Graves' hyperthyroidism and ophthalmopathy. Taken from the second paper: A patient counted as having stable Graves' hyperthyroidism if no progression to ophthalmopathy occurred over 18 months of follow-up. Hyperthyroidism patients were aged 18 to 65 years and newly diagnosed, with disease duration of less than 2 months. Patients with uncontrolled infections, other autoimmune diseases, pregnancy or lactation were excluded. Diagnoses relied on clinical symptoms, serum thyroxine and TRAb, thyroid ultrasound and orbital computed tomography. For the first round of RT-PCR on the TCR CDR3, the HTBI primer set was used together with the Qiagen OneStep RT-PCR kit. Most expanded thyroid clonotypes (frequency above 0.001) were also detected in blood, suggesting blood repertoires may reflect thyroid immune responses. Ophthalmopathy was separated from stable hyperthyroidism by a 13 V-J signature model, with over 85% sensitivity and 81% to 82% specificity obtained in cross-validation and 80%/75% obtained in testing. In validation, the model predicted progression to ophthalmopathy a median of around 6.5 months before onset, with over 55% sensitivity and 72.22% specificity. To identify distinguishing TCR V-J signatures, a discovery cohort of 90 to 100 patients was used, comprising 43 with Graves' ophthalmopathy and around 57 with stable Graves' hyperthyroidism. Prospective prediction of ophthalmopathy was tested in an independent validation cohort of 18 hyperthyroidism patients and 17 patients who later progressed to ophthalmopathy. The 100 discovery patients were divided at random into training and test sets in a 7:3 ratio. In six Graves' hyperthyroidism patients, the study also compared T-cell repertoires from thyroid tissue with T-cell repertoires from blood. After sampling, hyperthyroidism patients received methimazole starting at 30 mg daily, and ophthalmopathy patients received high-dose intravenous methylprednisolone. A second multiplex PCR round built the libraries, followed by size selection and purification. Libraries were sequenced paired-end with 100 bp reads on an Illumina HiSeq2000. SOAPnuke was used to process the raw data, with reads discarded if the reads contained adapters or uncalled bases, had a mean Phred below 15, or lacked an exact constant-primer or identifier match. COPE v1.2.5 was used to merge the high-quality paired reads, and each unique nucleotide sequence was defined as a clonotype. MiTCR v1.1 was used to align the clonotypes against IMGT TRBV, TRBD and TRBJ reference segments. The analysis was restricted to V-J combinations with a frequency above 0.0001, which together covered around 99% of the repertoires. The TCS score was defined as F50 (clonal expansion) divided by E x V (chaos), with BLOSUM62-based TCRdist calculated between CDR3 peptides within each V-J. Welch's t-statistics and random forest reduced 450 to 600 V-J features to roughly 13, which were used in a naive Bayes classifier (R e1071). No statistical method was used to set the sample size in advance, and investigators knew the group allocation. TCR Vbeta CDR3 sequencing of 135 peripheral blood samples (under 45 ophthalmopathy, 70 to 85 hyperthyroidism and around 17 progressor patients) is reported in the paper.

This TCR came from a woman under 40 with Graves disease. Donor details come from another sample of the same person, matched by shared clones. The receptor chain draws on TRBV28 and TRBJ2-5, with TRBD1 identical over 8 junction bases. Sequencing used peripheral blood mononuclear cells (PBMCs), obtained at new diagnosis, from a patient treated with antithyroid drugs. The nucleotides are TGTGCCAGCAGCTCAGGGGGCTTTCAAGAGACCCAGTACTTC. The translation is CASSSGGFQETQYF.